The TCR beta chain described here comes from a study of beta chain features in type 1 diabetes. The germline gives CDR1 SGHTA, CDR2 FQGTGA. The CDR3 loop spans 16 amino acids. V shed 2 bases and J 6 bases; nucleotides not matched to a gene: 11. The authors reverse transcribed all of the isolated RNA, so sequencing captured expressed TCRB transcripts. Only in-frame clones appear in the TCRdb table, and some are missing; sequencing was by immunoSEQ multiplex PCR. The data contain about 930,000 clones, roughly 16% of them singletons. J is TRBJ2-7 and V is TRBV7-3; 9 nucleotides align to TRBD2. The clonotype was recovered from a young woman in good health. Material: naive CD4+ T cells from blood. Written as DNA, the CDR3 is TGTGCCAGCAGCTTATGGGGTGTAGCGGGAGTGAGCGAGCAGTACTTC. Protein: CASSLWGVAGVSEQYF.